These T cell receptor beta chains were read from a single sample in a study of T-cell reconstitution after alpha-beta-depleted transplantation in children. TCRdb redid the calling of the PCR reads with MiXCR, one entry per CDR3 protein. The sample records about 640,000 distinct CDR3 sequences, around a sixth being singletons. The sample was PBMCs from the stem cell graft donor, taken from the stem cell graft. The receptors here all came from a human donor who donated a stem cell graft to a child with acute myeloid leukemia. Each CDR3 is given with its conserved first and last residue. Each record gives: V gene, D gene, clone size, J gene, CDR3 DNA, CDR3 protein. D genes are given only for firm matches. Clone size is given for some rows only: seen once, a few or many times, or a class if the clone is expanded.

v_call: TRBV20-1
d_call: NA
clone_size: NA
j_call: TRBJ2-7
cdr3_nt: TGCAGTGCTAGAGGGGAGAGACAGGTGGGCAACGAGCAGTACTTC
cdr3_aa: CSARGERQVGNEQYF

v_call: TRBV29-1
d_call: TRBD1
clone_size: many
j_call: TRBJ2-5
cdr3_nt: TGCAGCGTGCAGGGGACAGGGAACCAAGAGACCCAGTACTTC
cdr3_aa: CSVQGTGNQETQYF

v_call: TRBV7-6
d_call: TRBD1
clone_size: NA
j_call: TRBJ2-7
cdr3_nt: TGTGCCAGCAGCCTCAACGGGGACAGGGGAGGCGAGCAGTACTTC
cdr3_aa: CASSLNGDRGGEQYF

v_call: TRBV7-8
d_call: NA
clone_size: NA
j_call: TRBJ2-2
cdr3_nt: TGTGCCAGCAGCTACCGTCCCAATGCCGGGGAGCTGTTTTTT
cdr3_aa: CASSYRPNAGELFF

v_call: TRBV24-1
d_call: NA
clone_size: many
j_call: TRBJ2-1
cdr3_nt: TGTGCCACCCAAGACAGAGCCTCCTACAATGAGCAGTTCTTC
cdr3_aa: CATQDRASYNEQFF

v_call: TRBV29-1
d_call: NA
clone_size: many
j_call: TRBJ1-2
cdr3_nt: TGCAGCGTTGTTTCAGAAACTAACTATGGCTACACCTTC
cdr3_aa: CSVVSETNYGYTF

v_call: TRBV6-2/TRBV6-3
d_call: NA
clone_size: NA
j_call: TRBJ2-7
cdr3_nt: TGTGCCAGCAGTTACTCGACGACGGTTCGGGTCGACGAGCAGTACTTC
cdr3_aa: CASSYSTTVRVDEQYF

v_call: TRBV3-1
d_call: TRBD1
clone_size: NA
j_call: TRBJ1-1
cdr3_nt: TGTACCAGCAGCCGCTCCGCCTACCCGGGACAGGCGAACACTGAAGCTTTCTTT
cdr3_aa: CTSSRSAYPGQANTEAFF

v_call: TRBV5-1
d_call: TRBD1
clone_size: few
j_call: TRBJ2-1
cdr3_nt: TGCGCCAGCAGCTCGATCCGGGGACAGGGAGGCAATGAGCAGTTCTTC
cdr3_aa: CASSSIRGQGGNEQFF

v_call: TRBV28
d_call: NA
clone_size: few
j_call: TRBJ1-1
cdr3_nt: TGTGCCAGCAGTCGTAGGCGAGGACTCATGAACACTGAAGCTTTCTTT
cdr3_aa: CASSRRRGLMNTEAFF

v_call: TRBV7-9
d_call: TRBD1
clone_size: NA
j_call: TRBJ2-7
cdr3_nt: TGTGCCAGCAGCTTAACCACCGGGACAGGGGCACACGGGCAGTACTTC
cdr3_aa: CASSLTTGTGAHGQYF

v_call: TRBV6-2/TRBV6-3
d_call: NA
clone_size: few
j_call: TRBJ2-5
cdr3_nt: TGTGCCAGCAGTTACGGGCGATCAACAGAGACCCAGTACTTC
cdr3_aa: CASSYGRSTETQYF

v_call: TRBV12-3/TRBV12-4
d_call: NA
clone_size: NA
j_call: TRBJ1-1
cdr3_nt: TGTGCCAGCAGTTTACATCACACTGAAGCTTTCTTT
cdr3_aa: CASSLHHTEAFF

v_call: TRBV5-5
d_call: NA
clone_size: NA
j_call: TRBJ1-1
cdr3_nt: TGTGCCAGGCGTACTGAAGCTTTCTTT
cdr3_aa: CARRTEAFF

v_call: TRBV24-1
d_call: NA
clone_size: NA
j_call: TRBJ1-5
cdr3_nt: TGTGCCACCAGTGACCCAGGGTGGGCGGGCCAGCCCCAGCATTTT
cdr3_aa: CATSDPGWAGQPQHF

v_call: TRBV6-1
d_call: TRBD1
clone_size: NA
j_call: TRBJ1-6
cdr3_nt: TGTGCCAGCAGTGAGTTACAGGGGCATTCACCCCTCCACTTT
cdr3_aa: CASSELQGHSPLHF

v_call: TRBV4-2
d_call: NA
clone_size: NA
j_call: TRBJ1-4
cdr3_nt: TGTGCCAGCAGCCAAGATCTTATGTTAAGGGGACATTCAGGTTCCGAAAAACTGTTTTTT
cdr3_aa: CASSQDLMLRGHSGSEKLFF